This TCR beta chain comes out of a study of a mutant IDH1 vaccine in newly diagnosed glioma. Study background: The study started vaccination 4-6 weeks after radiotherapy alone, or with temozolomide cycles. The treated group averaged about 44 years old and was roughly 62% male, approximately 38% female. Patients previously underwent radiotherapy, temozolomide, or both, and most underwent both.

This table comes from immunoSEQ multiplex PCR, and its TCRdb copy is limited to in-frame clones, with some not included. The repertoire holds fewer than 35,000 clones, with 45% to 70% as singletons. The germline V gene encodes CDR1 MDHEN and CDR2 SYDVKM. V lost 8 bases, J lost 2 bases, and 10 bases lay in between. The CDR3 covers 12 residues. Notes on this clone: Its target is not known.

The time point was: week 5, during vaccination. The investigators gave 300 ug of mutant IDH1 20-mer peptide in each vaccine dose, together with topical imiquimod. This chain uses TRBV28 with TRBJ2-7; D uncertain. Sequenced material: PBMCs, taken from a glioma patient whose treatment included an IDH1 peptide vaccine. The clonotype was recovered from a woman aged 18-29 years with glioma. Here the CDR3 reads CASQTATYEQYF. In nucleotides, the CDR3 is TGTGCCAGCCAAACCGCGACCTACGAGCAGTACTTC.